The 13 T cell receptor beta chains presented below share a single source sample, sequenced in a study of cytomegalovirus exposure and HLA in healthy donors. The PCR made use of 60 Vbeta and 13 Jbeta primers. Data came from immunoSEQ multiplex PCR; TCRdb stores just in-frame clones and leaves some out. The table has roughly 110,000 clones, about 70% seen once; the top ten hold nearly 0.9%. The sample taken for sequencing was PBMCs. These receptors all stem from a woman in her 30s in good health and CMV-seronegative.

The rearrangement joins TRBV10-3 to TRBJ2-6; D is undetermined. Germline V gene lookup returns CDR1 ENHRY and CDR2 SYGVKD. V lost 0 bases, J lost 0 bases, and 9 bases lay in between. CDR3 length: 17 residues. The CDR3 DNA reads TGTGCCATCAGTGAGTCTGTAAGGAGCTCTGGGGCCAACGTCCTGACTTTC. The encoded protein is CAISESVRSSGANVLTF.

The chain combines TRBV6-5 with TRBJ1-1; the D gene is possibly TRBD1 (6 bases). From germline, CDR1 is MNHEY and CDR2 SVGAGI. The V and J ends lost 5 bases and 4 bases respectively, with 17 bases between them. This CDR3 spans 15 amino acids. The CDR3 nucleotides read TGTGCCAGCAGTCCCCCCCGGGGGGCGGTCACTGAAGCTTTCTTT. This sequence encodes CASSPPRGAVTEAFF.

The CDR3 nucleotides read TGTGCTAGTGGTTTTGTAGATCAGCCCCAGCATTTT. This encodes CASGFVDQPQHF. The chain is built from TRBV12-5 and TRBJ1-5; D remains unclear. Trimming took 3 bases from V and 5 from J, leaving 5 bases between them. The CDR3 covers 12 residues. Per the germline V gene, CDR1 is LGHNT and CDR2 is FRNRAP. The full variable domain, rest sourced from reference TRBV12-5 and TRBJ1-5, is DARVTQTPRHKVTEMGQEVTMRCQPILGHNTVFWYRQTMMQGLELLAYFRNRAPLDDSGMPKDRFSAEMPDATLATLKIQPSEPRDSAVYFCASGFVDQPQHFGDGTRLSIL.

This clone appeared a single time. This chain connects TRBV28 to TRBJ1-1; no clear D. CDR3 length equals 13 residues. The V gene's germline CDR1 is MDHEN and CDR2 SYDVKM. The V gene lost 8 bases and the J gene lost 0 bases, with 10 bases spanning the gap. The CDR3 coding sequence is TGTGCCAGCCTCGTTGACATGAACACTGAAGCTTTCTTT. It encodes CASLVDMNTEAFF.

The chain is built from TRBV9 and TRBJ2-3, with D perhaps matching TRBD1 (6 bases). V was clipped by 0 bases and J by 0 bases, with 11 bases between them. This CDR3 contains 16 residues. Germline loops: CDR1 SGDLS, CDR2 YYNGEE. The CDR3 sequence is CASSVVGQGSTDTQYF. The CDR3, as DNA: TGTGCCAGCAGCGTAGTGGGTCAGGGGAGCACAGATACGCAGTATTTT.

CDR3 nucleotides: TGTGCCAGCAGCTTAAGGGGGCACACTGAAGCTTTCTTT. Its protein is CASSLRGHTEAFF. The rearrangement links TRBV7-8 to TRBJ1-1; 7 nucleotides align to TRBD1. After removal of 2 bases from V and 3 bases from J, the junction contained 0 bases not matched to a gene. The CDR3 sequence is 13 residues long. The germline V gene has CDR1 SGHVS and CDR2 FQNEAQ.

The chain uses TRBV30 and TRBJ2-1, with 7 bases that match TRBD1. CDR3 length: 16 amino acids. CDR1 and CDR2 from the germline V gene are GTSNPN and SVGIG (reference sequence). V was pared by 0 bases and J by 6 bases, with 11 bases of the junction left unmatched. The DNA for the CDR3 is TGTGCCTGGAGTGTACTCAGTGACAGGGTCTCCAATGAGCAGTTCTTC. Protein product: CAWSVLSDRVSNEQFF.

The chain combines TRBV6-6 with TRBJ1-2, with a possible D match to TRBD1 (6 bases). This CDR3 spans 14 amino acids. Germline V CDR1 and CDR2: MNHNY, SVGAGI (reference sequence). V gave up 5 bases and J gave up 4 bases, with 14 bases separating them. The CDR3 nucleotides read TGTGCCAGCAGTGGATGGACAGACACCTATGGCTACACCTTC. It is translated as CASSGWTDTYGYTF.

This clone was detected a few times. The genes are TRBV6-6 and TRBJ1-1; the D gene is possibly TRBD1 (6 bases). Between the trimmed V and J ends, which lost 8 bases and 0 bases, there was a span of 16 bases. Germline loops: CDR1 MNHNY, CDR2 SVGAGI (reference sequence). The length of the CDR3 is 15 residues. CDR3 sequence (DNA): TGTGCCAGCTCTGGCTTGGGGGACATGAACACTGAAGCTTTCTTT. Translated, it gives CASSGLGDMNTEAFF.

The rearrangement uses TRBV7-2 and TRBJ2-7; TRBD1 matches at 11 bases. The J segment lost 7 bases and the V segment lost 4 bases, leaving 6 bases of the junction unmatched. In germline, CDR1 is SGHTA, CDR2 FQGNSA. The CDR3 loop spans 14 amino acids. CDR3 in amino acids: CASSYGQGAGEQYF. CDR3 sequence (DNA): TGTGCCAGCAGCTACGGACAGGGGGCGGGGGAGCAGTACTTC.

The genes are TRBV5-1 and TRBJ2-2; 11 nucleotides match TRBD1. In germline, CDR1 is SGHRS, CDR2 YFSETQ. The CDR3 has 14 amino acids. V shed 3 bases and J 6 bases; nucleotides not matched to a gene: 1. CDR3 amino acids: CASSWGQGAGELFF. DNA of the CDR3: TGCGCCAGCAGCTGGGGACAGGGGGCCGGGGAGCTGTTTTTT. Drawing the rest from reference TRBV5-1 and TRBJ2-2, the complete variable domain is KAGVTQTPRYLIKTRGQQVTLSCSPISGHRSVSWYQQTPGQGLQFLFEYFSETQRNKGNFPGRFSGRQFSNSRSEMNVSTLELGDSALYLCASSWGQGAGELFFGEGSRLTVL.

This clone was seen only a few times. The CDR3 DNA sequence: TGTGCCAGTAGTATATGGGGGGGATCAACTAATGAAAAACTGTTTTTT. Translating it yields CASSIWGGSTNEKLFF. The chain joins TRBV19 to TRBJ1-4, with D possibly being TRBD1 (5 bases). CDR3 length: 16 residues. The germline V and J ends were trimmed by 2 bases and 0 bases, with 10 bases remaining between them. Germline CDR1 reads LNHDA; CDR2 reads SQIVND (reference sequence).

This chain links TRBV5-1 with TRBJ1-2; TRBD1 agrees at 8 bases. Per germline, CDR1 SGHRS and CDR2 YFSETQ. V lost 4 bases, J lost 3 bases, and 2 bases stayed unmatched. This CDR3 spans 13 amino acids. CDR3 sequence: CASSVDRDYGYTF. CDR3 nucleotide sequence: TGCGCCAGCAGCGTGGACAGGGACTATGGCTACACCTTC.